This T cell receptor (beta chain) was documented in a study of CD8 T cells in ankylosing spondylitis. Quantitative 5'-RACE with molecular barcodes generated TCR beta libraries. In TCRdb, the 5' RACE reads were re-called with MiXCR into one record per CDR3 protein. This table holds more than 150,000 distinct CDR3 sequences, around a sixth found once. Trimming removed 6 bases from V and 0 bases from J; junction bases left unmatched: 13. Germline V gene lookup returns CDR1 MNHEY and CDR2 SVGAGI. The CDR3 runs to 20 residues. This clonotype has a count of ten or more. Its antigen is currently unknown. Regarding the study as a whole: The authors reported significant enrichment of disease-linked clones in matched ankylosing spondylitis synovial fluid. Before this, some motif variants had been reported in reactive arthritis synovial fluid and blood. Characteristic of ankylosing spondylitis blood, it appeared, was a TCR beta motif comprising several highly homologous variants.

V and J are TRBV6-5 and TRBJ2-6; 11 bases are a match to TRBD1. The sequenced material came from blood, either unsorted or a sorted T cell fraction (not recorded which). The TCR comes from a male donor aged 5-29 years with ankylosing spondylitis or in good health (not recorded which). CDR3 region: CASRTGTGGLRSSGANVLTF. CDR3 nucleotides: TGTGCCAGCAGAACAGGGACAGGGGGACTAAGAAGCTCTGGGGCCAACGTCCTGACTTTC.